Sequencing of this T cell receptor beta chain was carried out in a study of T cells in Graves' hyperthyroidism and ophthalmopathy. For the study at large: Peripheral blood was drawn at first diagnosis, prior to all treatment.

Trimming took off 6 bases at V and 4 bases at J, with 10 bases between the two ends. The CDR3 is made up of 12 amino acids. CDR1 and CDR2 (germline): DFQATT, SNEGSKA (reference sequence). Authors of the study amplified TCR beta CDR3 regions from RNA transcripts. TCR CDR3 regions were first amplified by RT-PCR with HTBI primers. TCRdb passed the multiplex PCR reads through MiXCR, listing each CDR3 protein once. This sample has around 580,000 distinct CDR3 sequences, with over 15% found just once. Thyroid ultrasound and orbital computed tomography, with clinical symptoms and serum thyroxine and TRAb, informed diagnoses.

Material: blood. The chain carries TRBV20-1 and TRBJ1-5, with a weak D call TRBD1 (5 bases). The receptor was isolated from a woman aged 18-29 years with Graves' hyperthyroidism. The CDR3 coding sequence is TGCAGTGCGGGCAGGGAGAATCAGCCCCAGCATTTT. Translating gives CSAGRENQPQHF.